This T cell receptor (beta chain) originates from a study of a mutant IDH1 vaccine in newly diagnosed glioma. Time point meaning: week 35, safety follow-up. Alongside topical imiquimod, each dose of vaccine comprised 300 ug of mutant IDH1 20-mer peptide. The V gene's germline CDR1 is SQVTM and CDR2 ANQGSEA. The CDR3 is 12 amino acids. Trimming removed 8 bases at V and 8 bases at J, with 18 bases between. Using immunoSEQ multiplex PCR, the repertoire was profiled, and TCRdb retains in-frame clones only, with some absent. Counted here are 40,000 to 60,000 clones, more than 60% occurring once; the ten biggest clones make up around 6.7%. A word on this clone: What it binds is unknown.

The clonotype originates from a man between 40 and 49 years old with glioma. The chain uses TRBV29-1 and TRBJ1-2, with D maybe TRBD1 (5 bases). Specimen: PBMCs, collected from a glioma patient whose treatment included an IDH1 peptide vaccine. CDR3: CSTTETVVGYTF. CDR3 DNA: TGCAGCACCACGGAGACAGTCGTCGGCTACACCTTC.